This TCR beta chain was obtained from a study of CD8 T cells in ankylosing spondylitis. Whole-study results and caveats: As reported, disease-linked clones showed significant enrichment in matched ankylosing spondylitis synovial fluid. Ankylosing spondylitis blood appeared to carry a characteristic TCR beta motif of roughly 8 highly homologous variants. CD8+ cells made up the disease-linked clones, which were relatively rare in peripheral blood.

This clonotype appeared a few times. The antigen is unknown. V gave up 8 bases and J gave up 5 bases, with 17 bases separating them. The CDR3 covers 14 residues. CDR1 and CDR2 (germline): WSHSY, SAAADI. The authors made TCR beta libraries by quantitative 5'-RACE with molecular barcodes. MiXCR, applied by TCRdb to the 5' RACE reads, yields one record per CDR3 protein. The top ten clones hold almost 7% of a sample with approximately 540,000 distinct CDR3 sequences, more than 9.5% of them seen once. This TCR came from a male donor with ankylosing spondylitis. The sample comprised blood, either unsorted or a sorted T cell fraction (not recorded which). V gene TRBV10-2 combines with J gene TRBJ2-3, with D unclear. As DNA, the CDR3 is TGCGCCAGCGCCCCCACCACCTCCGGAGATACGCAGTATTTT. Its translation is CASAPTTSGDTQYF.